The entry below gives a single T cell receptor beta chain sequence along with its context. The antigen is undetermined. This record belongs to a study of cytomegalovirus exposure and HLA in healthy donors. PCR used 60 Vbeta primers and 13 Jbeta primers. Sequencing was performed with immunoSEQ multiplex PCR; in TCRdb, only in-frame clones are kept and a portion is missing. Of around 230,000 clones detected, 70% to 90% appear once; the ten largest clones hold around 0.23%. Whole-study results and caveats: One variant, a missense change in DCLRE1C, was linked in a later analysis to TCR beta V- and J-gene trimming.

The sample comprised PBMCs. This receptor was obtained from a girl aged 2 to 9 in good health and CMV-seronegative.

The DNA of the CDR3 is TGTGCCAGTAGTAGCCAGCGGGTCCAACCCGCGAACACCGGGGAGCTGTTTTTT. It specifies CASSSQRVQPANTGELFF. The V gene is TRBV19, the J gene TRBJ2-2; maybe TRBD2 (6 bases). The CDR3 has 18 residues. Trimming took off 4 bases at V and 0 bases at J, with 18 bases between the two ends. CDR1 is LNHDA, CDR2 SQIVND, per germline (reference sequence).